This T cell receptor (beta chain) was sequenced during a study of cytomegalovirus exposure and HLA in healthy donors. The overall study: In an early release, HLA-typed donors contributed some 88 million unique TCR sequences.

Study-level results: According to an earlier analysis, most TCR beta V segments yielded productive rearrangements about 87% or about 30% of the time. Across donors, most TCRs were seen rarely, yet some public ones were widespread. Later analysis identified several of the most significant clusters that appeared linked to common viral pathogens.

This clone was detected only a few times. Its antigen is unidentified. Vbeta (60) and Jbeta (13) primers were used in the PCR. Using immunoSEQ multiplex PCR, the repertoire was profiled, and TCRdb retains in-frame clones only, with some absent. The profile covers 80,000 or so clones, with 75% to 80% appearing a single time and 3.5% to 5.5% taken by the ten largest. This CDR3 spans 15 amino acids. V lost 2 bases and J lost 8, with 16 bases in between. CDR1 and CDR2 from the germline V gene are SGHTA and FQGNSA. The sequenced material came from PBMCs. V gene TRBV7-2 combines with J gene TRBJ2-1; a weak D match, TRBD2 (7 bases). The receptor was isolated from a man aged 35 to 55 in good health and CMV-seronegative. The CDR3 spells CASSLIARGGDEQFF. CDR3 nucleotides: TGTGCCAGCAGCTTAATCGCGAGGGGGGGGGATGAGCAGTTCTTC.